This paragraph covers one TCR beta chain sequence. Clones were read by immunoSEQ multiplex PCR, and TCRdb kept only the in-frame ones, dropping some. The table includes around 1.5 million clones, 95% to 99% detected once. These data come from a study of shared clonotypes between healthy human individuals. Germline V gives CDR1 MNHEY, CDR2 SVGAGI. The CDR3 contains 14 residues. The V gene end was trimmed by 5 bases and the J gene end by 7 bases; junction bases not matched to a gene: 9. This TCR was recovered from a man in his thirties or forties in good health. The chain joins TRBV6-5 to TRBJ2-7; 9 bases fit TRBD2. The sequenced sample was naive CD4+ T cells sorted from blood. Subset specified: CD45RA+ positively selected. The CDR3 DNA is TGTGCCAGCAGTAGGGCGGGAGGGCCTCGGGAGCAGTACTTC. This codes for CASSRAGGPREQYF.